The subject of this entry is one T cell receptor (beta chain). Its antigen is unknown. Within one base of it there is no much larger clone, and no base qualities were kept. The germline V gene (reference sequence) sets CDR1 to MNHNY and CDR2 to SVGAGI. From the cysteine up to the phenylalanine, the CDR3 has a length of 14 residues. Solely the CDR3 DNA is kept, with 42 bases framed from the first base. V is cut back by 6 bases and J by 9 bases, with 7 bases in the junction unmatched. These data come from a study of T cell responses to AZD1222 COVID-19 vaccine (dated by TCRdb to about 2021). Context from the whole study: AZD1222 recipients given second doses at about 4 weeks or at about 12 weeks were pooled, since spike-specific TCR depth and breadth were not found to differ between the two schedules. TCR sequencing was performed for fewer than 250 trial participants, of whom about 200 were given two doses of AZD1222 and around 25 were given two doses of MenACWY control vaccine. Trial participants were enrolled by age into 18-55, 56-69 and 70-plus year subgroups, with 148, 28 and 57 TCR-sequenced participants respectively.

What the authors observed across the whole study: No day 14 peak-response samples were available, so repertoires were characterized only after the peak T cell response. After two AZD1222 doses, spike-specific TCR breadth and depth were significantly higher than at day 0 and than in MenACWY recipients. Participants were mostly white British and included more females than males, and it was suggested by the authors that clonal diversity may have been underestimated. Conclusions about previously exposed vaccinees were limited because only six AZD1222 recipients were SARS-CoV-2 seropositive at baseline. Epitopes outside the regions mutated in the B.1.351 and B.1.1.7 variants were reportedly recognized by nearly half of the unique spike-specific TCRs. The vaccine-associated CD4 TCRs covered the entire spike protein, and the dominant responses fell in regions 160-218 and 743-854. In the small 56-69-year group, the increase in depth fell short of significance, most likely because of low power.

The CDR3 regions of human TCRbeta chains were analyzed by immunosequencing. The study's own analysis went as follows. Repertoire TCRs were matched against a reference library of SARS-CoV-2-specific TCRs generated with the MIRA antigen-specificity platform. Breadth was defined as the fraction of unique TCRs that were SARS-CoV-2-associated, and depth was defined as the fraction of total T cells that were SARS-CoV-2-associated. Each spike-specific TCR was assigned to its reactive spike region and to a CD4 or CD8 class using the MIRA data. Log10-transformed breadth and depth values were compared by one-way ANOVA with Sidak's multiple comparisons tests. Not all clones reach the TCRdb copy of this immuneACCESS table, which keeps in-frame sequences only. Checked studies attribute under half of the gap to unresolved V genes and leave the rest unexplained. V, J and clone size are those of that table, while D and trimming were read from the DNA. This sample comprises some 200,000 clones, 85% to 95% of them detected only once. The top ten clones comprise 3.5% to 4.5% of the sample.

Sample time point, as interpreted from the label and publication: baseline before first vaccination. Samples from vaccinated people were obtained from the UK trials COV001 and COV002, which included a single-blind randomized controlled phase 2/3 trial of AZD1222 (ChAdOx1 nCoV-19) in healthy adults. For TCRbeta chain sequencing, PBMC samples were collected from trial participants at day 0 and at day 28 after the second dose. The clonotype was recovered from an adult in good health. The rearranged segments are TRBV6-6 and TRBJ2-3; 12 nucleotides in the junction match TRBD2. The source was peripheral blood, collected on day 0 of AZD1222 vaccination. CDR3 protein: CASRPPSGGGTQYF. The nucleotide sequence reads TGTGCCAGCAGACCCCCTAGCGGGGGGGGAACGCAGTATTTT.